Below are 20 T cell receptor beta chains sequenced from a single sample in a study of blood T cell repertoires in COVID-19. Using immunoSEQ multiplex PCR, the repertoire was profiled, and TCRdb retains in-frame clones only, with some absent. The table lists about 130,000 clones, under 85% of them singletons. Sequencing was carried out using peripheral blood. The receptors were sampled from a man between 35 and 55 years old with active or convalescent COVID-19.

CDR3 nucleotide sequence: TGCGCCAGCAGTGAGACACAGGGTACCCAGTACTTC. This sequence encodes CASSETQGTQYF. This chain connects TRBV10-2 to TRBJ2-5; D is perhaps TRBD1 (6 bases). Germline V lookup: CDR1 WSHSY, CDR2 SAAADI. The V gene lost 2 bases and the J gene lost 8 bases, with 9 bases spanning the gap. The CDR3 spans 12 residues.

The CDR3 nucleotides are TGTGCCACCAGCAGATCACCAGACAGGGTGGAGACCCAGTACTTC. Protein sequence: CATSRSPDRVETQYF. The rearrangement uses TRBV15 and TRBJ2-5, with TRBD1 identical over 7 bases. The V and J ends lost 2 bases and 5 bases, in that order; junction bases with no gene match: 8. The V gene's germline CDR1 is LNHNV and CDR2 YYDKDF (reference sequence). This CDR3 has 15 amino acids.

The gene calls are TRBV6-6 and TRBJ2-2; weak D call: TRBD1 (5 bases). CDR3 length equals 16 residues. V shed 8 bases and J shed 1 base, with 17 bases lying between them. Per the germline V gene, CDR1 is MNHNY and CDR2 is SVGAGI (reference sequence). CDR3 nucleotide sequence: TGTGCCAGCGCTGAGGCCGGGCAGGGGAACACCGGGGAGCTGTTTTTT. Its protein is CASAEAGQGNTGELFF.

The rearrangement links TRBV6-6 to TRBJ2-5; D is undetermined. Germline CDR1 MNHNY, CDR2 SVGAGI (reference sequence). CDR3 size: 14 residues. Deletions cut 2 bases from V and 2 bases from J, with 9 bases between. The CDR3 DNA is TGTGCCAGCAGTTACCCGACACTTCAAGAGACCCAGTACTTC. Residues: CASSYPTLQETQYF.

The chain is built from TRBV5-6 and TRBJ2-3; 8 nucleotides match TRBD2. The V gene's germline CDR1 is SGHDT and CDR2 YYEEEE. Unmatched junction bases numbered 4, after V lost 2 bases and J lost 2 bases. This CDR3 has 15 residues. CDR3 amino acids: CASSLILADTDTQYF. The CDR3 DNA reads TGTGCCAGCAGCTTAATACTAGCGGACACAGATACGCAGTATTTT.

In nucleotides, the CDR3 is TGCGCCAGCAGCCAAGGAGTGAGCGGGGGAGACAATGAGCAGTTCTTC. It is translated as CASSQGVSGGDNEQFF. The chain links TRBV4-1 to TRBJ2-1, with 8 bases lining up with TRBD2. CDR1 is MGHRA, CDR2 YSYEKL, per germline. The CDR3 covers 16 residues. V shed 1 base and J 5 bases; nucleotides not matched to a gene: 7.

In DNA form, the CDR3 reads TGTGCCATCAGCCAACCGGGACAGGGCGTGGCTGAAGCTTTCTTT. It encodes CAISQPGQGVAEAFF. This chain connects TRBV10-3 to TRBJ1-1, with 9 bases identical to TRBD1. The CDR3 has 15 amino acids. V lost 6 bases, J lost 6 bases, and 11 bases stayed unmatched. Germline CDR1 ENHRY, CDR2 SYGVKD.

This sequence joins TRBV4-2 and TRBJ1-5; D remains ambiguous. The CDR3 totals 16 residues. From germline, CDR1 is LGHNA and CDR2 YNFKEQ. V dropped 0 bases and J dropped 5 bases, with 14 bases sitting between them. CDR3 residues: CASSQEFRGRYQPQHF. The CDR3 nucleotides are TGTGCCAGCAGCCAAGAGTTCCGTGGTCGGTATCAGCCCCAGCATTTT.

The V and J genes are TRBV4-2 and TRBJ2-3, with a possible D match to TRBD1 (6 bases). Trimming shortened V by 2 bases and J by 1 base, and 19 bases separated the two germline ends. The CDR3 has 18 residues. CDR1 and CDR2 (germline): LGHNA, YNFKEQ. The CDR3 nucleotides read TGTGCCAGCAGCCAACGACAGGCGGTGGCGCCAGGCACAGATACGCAGTATTTT. Encoded protein: CASSQRQAVAPGTDTQYF.

The chain carries TRBV2 and TRBJ1-1; D ambiguous. The germline gives CDR1 SNHLY, CDR2 FYNNEI. The CDR3 totals 12 residues. V lost 7 bases, J lost 4 bases, and 10 bases lay in between. CDR3 in amino acids: CASKRYSTEAFF. For the CDR3, the DNA is TGTGCCAGCAAGAGGTATAGCACTGAAGCTTTCTTT.

The V gene is TRBV7-2, the J gene TRBJ1-2; possibly TRBD1 for D (5 bases). Trimming took 5 bases from V and 4 from J, leaving 11 bases between them. Germline loops: CDR1 SGHTA, CDR2 FQGNSA. CDR3 size: 13 residues. CDR3 sequence (DNA): TGTGCCAGCAGCCCGGGGGGAGCCTATGGCTACACCTTC. It translates to CASSPGGAYGYTF.

This chain links TRBV27 with TRBJ1-5; 10 bases line up with TRBD1. There are 15 residues in the CDR3. The germline gives CDR1 MNHEY, CDR2 SMNVEV (reference sequence). V was pared by 0 bases and J by 5 bases, with 1 base of the junction left unmatched. CDR3 sequence (DNA): TGTGCCAGCAGTTTATCCGGACAGGGGGATCAGCCCCAGCATTTT. This sequence encodes CASSLSGQGDQPQHF.

The chain couples TRBV5-1 to TRBJ1-2, with 7 bases fitting TRBD1. V shed 0 bases and J 6 bases; nucleotides not matched to a gene: 8. Germline V CDR1 and CDR2: SGHRS, YFSETQ. The CDR3 extends over 15 amino acids. The CDR3 spells CASSLGRGPVHGYTF. The CDR3 DNA reads TGCGCCAGCAGCTTGGGTAGGGGGCCGGTTCATGGCTACACCTTC. Full variable domain (rest looked up from reference TRBV5-1 and TRBJ1-2): KAGVTQTPRYLIKTRGQQVTLSCSPISGHRSVSWYQQTPGQGLQFLFEYFSETQRNKGNFPGRFSGRQFSNSRSEMNVSTLELGDSALYLCASSLGRGPVHGYTFGSGTRLTVV.

The chain recombines TRBV10-3 with TRBJ1-3; D is unclear. V was pared by 4 bases and J by 0 bases, with 4 bases between. Germline CDR1 and CDR2: ENHRY and SYGVKD. The CDR3 has 13 amino acids. The CDR3, as DNA: TGTGCCATCAGTGCGTACTCTGGAAACACCATATATTTT. Protein sequence: CAISAYSGNTIYF.

The chain is built from TRBV7-2 and TRBJ2-1, with 8 bases lining up with TRBD2. The CDR3 is 16 residues long. CDR1 SGHTA and CDR2 FQGNSA come from the germline V gene. Losses at the gene ends were 3 bases for V and 6 bases for J; bases not matched to a gene: 10. DNA for the CDR3: TGTGCCAGCAGCTTTCACGGGGGGGAGGGAGGCAATGAGCAGTTCTTC. Its protein is CASSFHGGEGGNEQFF.

This clone was counted between two and nine times. The chain recombines TRBV6-5 with TRBJ1-2; D perhaps matches TRBD1 (6 bases). The germline V gene has CDR1 MNHEY and CDR2 SVGAGI. Trimming pared 8 bases from V and 8 bases from J, leaving 15 bases between. There are 12 residues in the CDR3. CDR3 nucleotides: TGTGCCAGCTCTCCAGGGGTAGGAGGCTACACCTTC. This encodes CASSPGVGGYTF.

V gene TRBV2 combines with J gene TRBJ2-3, with a possible D match to TRBD1 (7 bases). V was trimmed by 6 bases and J by 3 bases, leaving 13 bases between them. The CDR3 has 14 amino acids. Germline loops: CDR1 SNHLY, CDR2 FYNNEI. The chain's CDR3 is CASSNRGGTDTQYF. The CDR3 DNA reads TGTGCCAGCAGCAACAGGGGAGGAACAGATACGCAGTATTTT.

CDR3 in amino acids: CASSFGTSGNEQFF. In DNA, the CDR3 is TGTGCCAGCAGCTTCGGGACTAGCGGCAATGAGCAGTTCTTC. The V gene is TRBV7-3, the J gene TRBJ2-1; TRBD2 matches 11 bases. The CDR3 contains 14 residues. J was trimmed by 6 bases and V by 3 bases; bases with no gene match: 1. Germline V gene sequence: CDR1 SGHTA, CDR2 FQGTGA.

The gene calls are TRBV14 and TRBJ2-7; no clear D. In germline, CDR1 is SGHDN, CDR2 FVKESK. The ends were cut back, 2 bases at V and 5 bases at J, with 4 bases in the middle. The CDR3 is made up of 11 amino acids. The CDR3 spells CASSQSHEQYF. The CDR3 DNA is TGTGCCAGCAGCCAAAGCCACGAGCAGTACTTC.

The chain combines TRBV10-1 with TRBJ1-4; a possible D gene is TRBD1 (6 bases). Trimming removed 5 bases from V and 6 bases from J, with 10 bases in between. This CDR3 contains 13 residues. From germline, CDR1 is WNHNN and CDR2 SYGVQD (reference sequence). The CDR3 DNA follows: TGCGCCAGCAGTTCCTACAGGGATGAAAAACTGTTTTTT. The encoded protein is CASSSYRDEKLFF.